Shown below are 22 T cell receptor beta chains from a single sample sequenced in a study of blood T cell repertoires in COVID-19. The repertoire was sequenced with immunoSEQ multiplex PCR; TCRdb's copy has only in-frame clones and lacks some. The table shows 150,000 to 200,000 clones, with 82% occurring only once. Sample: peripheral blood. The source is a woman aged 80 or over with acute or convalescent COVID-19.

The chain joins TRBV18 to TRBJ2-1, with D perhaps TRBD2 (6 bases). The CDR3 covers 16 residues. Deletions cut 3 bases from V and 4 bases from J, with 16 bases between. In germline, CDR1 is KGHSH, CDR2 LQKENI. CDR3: CASSPLGRSAYNEQFF. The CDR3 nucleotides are TGTGCCAGCTCACCCCTCGGGAGATCGGCGTACAATGAGCAGTTCTTC. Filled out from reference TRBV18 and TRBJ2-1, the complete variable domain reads NAGVMQNPRHLVRRRGQEARLRCSPMKGHSHVYWYRQLPEEGLKFMVYLQKENIIDESGMPKERFSAEFPKEGPSILRIQQVVRGDSAAYFCASSPLGRSAYNEQFFGPGTRLTVL.

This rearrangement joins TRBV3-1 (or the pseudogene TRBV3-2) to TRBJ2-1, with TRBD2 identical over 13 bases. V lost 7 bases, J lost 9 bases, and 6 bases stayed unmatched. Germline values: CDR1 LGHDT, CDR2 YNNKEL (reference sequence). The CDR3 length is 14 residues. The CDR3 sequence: CASKLAGGHVEQFF. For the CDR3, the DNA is TGTGCCAGCAAACTAGCGGGAGGGCACGTTGAGCAGTTCTTC.

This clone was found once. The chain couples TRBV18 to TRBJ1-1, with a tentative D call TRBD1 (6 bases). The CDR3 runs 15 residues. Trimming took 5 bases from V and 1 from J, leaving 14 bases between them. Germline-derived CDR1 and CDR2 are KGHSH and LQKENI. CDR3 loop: CASSAHLGQNTEAFF. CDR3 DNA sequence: TGTGCCAGCTCAGCTCATTTGGGACAGAACACTGAAGCTTTCTTT.

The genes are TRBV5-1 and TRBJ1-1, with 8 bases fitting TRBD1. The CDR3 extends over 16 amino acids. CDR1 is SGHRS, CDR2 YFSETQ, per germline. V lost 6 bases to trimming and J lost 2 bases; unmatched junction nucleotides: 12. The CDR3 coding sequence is TGCGCCAGCACCCAAACCCGGACAGGGCCCAACACTGAAGCTTTCTTT. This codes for CASTQTRTGPNTEAFF.

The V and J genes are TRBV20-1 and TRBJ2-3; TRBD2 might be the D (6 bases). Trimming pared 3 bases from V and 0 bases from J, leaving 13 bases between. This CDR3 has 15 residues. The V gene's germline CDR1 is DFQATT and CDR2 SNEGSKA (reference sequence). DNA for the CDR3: TGCAGTGCTAGTAAGGGACTTTCTAGCACAGATACGCAGTATTTT. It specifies CSASKGLSSTDTQYF.

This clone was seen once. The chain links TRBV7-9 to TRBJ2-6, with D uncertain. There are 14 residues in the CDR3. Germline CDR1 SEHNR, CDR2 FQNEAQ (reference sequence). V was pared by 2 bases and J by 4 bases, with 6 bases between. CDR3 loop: CASSLLAGANVLTF. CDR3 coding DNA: TGTGCCAGCAGCTTATTAGCCGGGGCCAACGTCCTGACTTTC. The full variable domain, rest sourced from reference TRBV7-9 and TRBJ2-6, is DTGVSQNPRHKITKRGQNVTFRCDPISEHNRLYWYRQTLGQGPEFLTYFQNEAQLEKSRLLSDRFSAERPKGSFSTLEIQRTEQGDSAMYLCASSLLAGANVLTFGAGSRLTVL.

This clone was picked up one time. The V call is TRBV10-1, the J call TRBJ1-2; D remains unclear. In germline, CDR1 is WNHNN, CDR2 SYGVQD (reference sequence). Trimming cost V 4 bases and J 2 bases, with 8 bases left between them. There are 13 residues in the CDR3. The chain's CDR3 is CASSANQNYGYTF. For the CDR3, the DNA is TGCGCCAGCAGTGCCAACCAGAACTATGGCTACACCTTC.

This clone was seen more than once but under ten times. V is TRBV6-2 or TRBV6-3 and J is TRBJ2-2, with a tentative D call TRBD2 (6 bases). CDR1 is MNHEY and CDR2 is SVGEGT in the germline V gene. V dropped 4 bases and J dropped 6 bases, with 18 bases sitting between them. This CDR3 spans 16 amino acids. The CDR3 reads CASSSPGTSRAGELFF. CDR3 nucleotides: TGTGCCAGCAGTTCCCCCGGGACTTCCCGGGCCGGGGAGCTGTTTTTT.

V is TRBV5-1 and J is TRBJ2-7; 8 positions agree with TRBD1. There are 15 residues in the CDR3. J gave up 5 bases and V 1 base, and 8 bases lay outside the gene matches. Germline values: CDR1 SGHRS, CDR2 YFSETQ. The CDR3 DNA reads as TGCGCCAGCAGCTTGCTCCCAGGACAGGGTAACGAGCAGTACTTC. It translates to CASSLLPGQGNEQYF. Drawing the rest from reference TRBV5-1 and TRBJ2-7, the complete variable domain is KAGVTQTPRYLIKTRGQQVTLSCSPISGHRSVSWYQQTPGQGLQFLFEYFSETQRNKGNFPGRFSGRQFSNSRSEMNVSTLELGDSALYLCASSLLPGQGNEQYFGPGTRLTVT.

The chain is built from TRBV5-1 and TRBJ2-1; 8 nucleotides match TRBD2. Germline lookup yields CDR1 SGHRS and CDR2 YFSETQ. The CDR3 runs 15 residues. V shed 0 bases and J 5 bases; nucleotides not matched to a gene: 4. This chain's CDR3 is CASSLVTSGDNEQFF. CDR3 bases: TGCGCCAGCAGCTTGGTCACTAGCGGAGACAATGAGCAGTTCTTC.

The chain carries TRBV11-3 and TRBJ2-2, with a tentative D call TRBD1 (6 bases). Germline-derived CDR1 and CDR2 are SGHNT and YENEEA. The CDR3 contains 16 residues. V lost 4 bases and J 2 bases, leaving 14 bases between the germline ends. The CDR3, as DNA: TGTGCCAGCAGCTCGGACCCCGGGACAAACACCGGGGAGCTGTTTTTT. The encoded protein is CASSSDPGTNTGELFF.

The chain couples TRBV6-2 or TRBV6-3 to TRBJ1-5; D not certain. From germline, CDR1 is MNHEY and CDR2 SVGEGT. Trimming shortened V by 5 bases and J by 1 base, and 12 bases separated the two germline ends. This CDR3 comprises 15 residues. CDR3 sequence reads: CASSPRRRSNQPQHF. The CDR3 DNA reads TGTGCCAGCAGTCCCCGCCGCAGGAGCAATCAGCCCCAGCATTTT.

CDR3 region: CAIRRDTEAFF. CDR3 nucleotides: TGTGCCATCAGGAGGGACACTGAAGCTTTCTTT. The V and J genes are TRBV10-3 and TRBJ1-1; D not certain. The V and J ends lost 6 bases and 3 bases respectively, with 5 bases between them. The CDR3 consists of 11 residues. The V gene's germline CDR1 is ENHRY and CDR2 SYGVKD.

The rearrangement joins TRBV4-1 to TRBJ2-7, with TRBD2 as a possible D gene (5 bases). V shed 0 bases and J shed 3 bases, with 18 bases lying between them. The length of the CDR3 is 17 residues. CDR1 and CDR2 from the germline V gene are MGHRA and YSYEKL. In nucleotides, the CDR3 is TGCGCCAGCAGCCAAGATTACATGATCGGGGTGTTCTACGAGCAGTACTTC. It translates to CASSQDYMIGVFYEQYF.

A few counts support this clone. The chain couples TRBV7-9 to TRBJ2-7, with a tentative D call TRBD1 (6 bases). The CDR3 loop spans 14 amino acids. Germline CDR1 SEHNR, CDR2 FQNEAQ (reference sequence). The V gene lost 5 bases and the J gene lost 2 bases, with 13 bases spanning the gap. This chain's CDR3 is CASSGRDTPYEQYF. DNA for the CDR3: TGTGCCAGCAGCGGACGGGACACCCCCTACGAGCAGTACTTC.

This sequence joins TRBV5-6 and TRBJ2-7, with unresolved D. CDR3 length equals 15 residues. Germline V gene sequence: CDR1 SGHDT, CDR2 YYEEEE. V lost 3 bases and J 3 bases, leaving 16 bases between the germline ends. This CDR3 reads CASSSLAANYYEQYF. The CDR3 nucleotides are TGTGCCAGCAGCTCCTTGGCGGCTAATTACTACGAGCAGTACTTC.

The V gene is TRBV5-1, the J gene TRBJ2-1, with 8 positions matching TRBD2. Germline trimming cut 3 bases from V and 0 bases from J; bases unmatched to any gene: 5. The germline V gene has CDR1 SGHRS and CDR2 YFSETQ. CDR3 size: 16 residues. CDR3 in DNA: TGCGCCAGCAGCTGGAACAGCGGGGGCTCCTACAATGAGCAGTTCTTC. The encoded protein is CASSWNSGGSYNEQFF.

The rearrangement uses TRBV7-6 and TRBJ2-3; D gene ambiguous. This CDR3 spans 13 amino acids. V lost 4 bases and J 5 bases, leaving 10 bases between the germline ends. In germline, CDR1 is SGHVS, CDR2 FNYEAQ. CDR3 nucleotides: TGTGCCAGCAGCTCCCCAAGGAGAGATACGCAGTATTTT. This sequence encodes CASSSPRRDTQYF.

The CDR3 DNA reads as TGTGCCAGCAGTGAAGCGCGAGGGGGTTCAGGAAACACCATATATTTT. Protein: CASSEARGGSGNTIYF. This chain uses TRBV2 with TRBJ1-3; a weak D match, TRBD1 (6 bases). Trimming took 0 bases from V and 4 from J, leaving 13 bases between them. Germline CDR1 is SNHLY and CDR2 is FYNNEI. This CDR3 region has 16 residues.

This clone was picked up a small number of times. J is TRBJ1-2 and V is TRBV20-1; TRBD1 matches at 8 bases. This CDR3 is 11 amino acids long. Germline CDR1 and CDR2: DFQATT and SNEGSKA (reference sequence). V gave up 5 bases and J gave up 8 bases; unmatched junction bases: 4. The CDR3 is CSAPRGRGYTF. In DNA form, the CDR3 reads TGCAGTGCTCCCAGGGGGCGAGGCTACACCTTC.

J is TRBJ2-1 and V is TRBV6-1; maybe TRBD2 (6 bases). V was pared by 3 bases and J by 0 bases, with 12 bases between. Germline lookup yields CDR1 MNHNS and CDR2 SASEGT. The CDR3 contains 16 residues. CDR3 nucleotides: TGTGCCAGCAGTGACTTAGCGGTGAGCTCCTACAATGAGCAGTTCTTC. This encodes CASSDLAVSSYNEQFF.

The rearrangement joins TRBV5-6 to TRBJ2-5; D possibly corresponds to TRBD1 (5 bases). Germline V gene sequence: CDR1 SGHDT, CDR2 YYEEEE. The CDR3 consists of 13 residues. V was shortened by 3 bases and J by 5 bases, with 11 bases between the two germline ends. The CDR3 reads CASSWGGAETQYF. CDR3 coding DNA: TGTGCCAGCAGCTGGGGTGGGGCGGAGACCCAGTACTTC.